Detailed here is one TCR beta chain. V lost 7 bases, J lost 1 base, and 7 bases lay in between. Germline V gene data show CDR1 as DFQATT and CDR2 as SNEGSKA (reference sequence). There are 11 residues in the CDR3. The sample comes from a study of beta chain features in type 1 diabetes. What was sequenced were expressed TCRB transcripts, since all of the isolated RNA had been reverse transcribed. Method: immunoSEQ multiplex PCR; TCRdb's copy keeps in-frame clones and lacks some. The sample includes hundreds of thousands of clones, roughly 11% of them seen just once. This receptor was taken from a woman in her late teens or twenties in good health. V usage is TRBV20-1 and J usage is TRBJ1-1, with D hard to call. The sequenced material came from naive CD4+ T cells from blood. The CDR3 DNA is TGCAGTGGCCGGGGGAACACTGAAGCTTTCTTT. Its translation is CSGRGNTEAFF.